This T cell receptor (beta chain) is from a study of blood T cell repertoires in COVID-19. Study as a whole: COVID-19 samples collected from the United States, Italy and Spain covered acute and convalescent phases. PBMCs, B-cell-depleted T cells, or T cells provided the cDNA or gDNA that made up the material.

Original processing notes: The authors estimated nucleated cell counts from reference gene primer amplification. Profiled with immunoSEQ multiplex PCR; TCRdb holds only in-frame clones, not every one. The DNA was the basis for D and trimming; V, J and clone size are from that table. The data contain 350,000 to 400,000 clones, about 90% of them seen just once; the ten biggest clones take up around 6.3%. The V segment lost 2 bases and the J segment 4 bases; nucleotides outside the gene matches: 6. Germline lookup yields CDR1 MNHNS and CDR2 SASEGT. The CDR3 sequence is 17 residues long. The source is a man aged 18 to 29 with active or convalescent COVID-19. V and J are TRBV6-1 and TRBJ1-6; 9 nucleotides align to TRBD1. The sequencing sample was made of peripheral blood. CDR3 bases: TGTGCCAGCAGTGAATATTGGGACAGGGAGTATAATTCACCCCTCCACTTT. This encodes CASSEYWDREYNSPLHF.